These T cell receptor beta chains were read from a single sample in a study of identical twins. TCRdb independently ran MiXCR on the 5' RACE reads; one entry per CDR3 protein. The table records 470,000 or so distinct CDR3 sequences, roughly 26% of them present only once. These data also formed part of another study, on T cells expressing NK-cell markers.

Sequencing was carried out using CD4+ T cells sorted from blood. These receptors all stem from a woman aged 18-35 years in good health. CDR3s include the opening cysteine and the closing phenylalanine or tryptophan. A D gene is named only where the DNA matches it firmly. Not all rows give a size; the values are once, few, many and, for expanded clones, a class.

abundance	d_gene	v_gene	j_gene	CDR3nt	CDR3aa
many	NA	TRBV7-3	TRBJ1-6	TGTGCCAGCAGCTTGGGCGGGAATAATTCACCCCTCCACTTT	CASSLGGNNSPLHF
many	TRBD1	TRBV5-1	TRBJ1-1	TGCGCCAGCAGCCCAAGGACAGGCGGGAACACTGAAGCTTTCTTT	CASSPRTGGNTEAFF
NA	NA	TRBV6-2/TRBV6-3	TRBJ1-6	TGTGCCAGCAGTTACAAGGGGATAGTGTTTGGTTCACCCCTCCACTTT	CASSYKGIVFGSPLHF
many	TRBD1	TRBV5-1	TRBJ2-7	TGCGCCAGCAGCTCAGGGACAGGGGTCGAGCAGTACTTC	CASSSGTGVEQYF
once	NA	TRBV7-2	TRBJ2-5	TGTGCCAGCGGCCGGGACCGAGAGACCCAGTACTTC	CASGRDRETQYF
few	NA	TRBV12-3/TRBV12-4	TRBJ2-1	TGTGCCACCCGGATCTCCCCCGTCCCGACGCAGTTCTTC	CATRISPVPTQFF
NA	NA	TRBV10-3	TRBJ1-2	TGTGCCATCAGGAGTGGTCAGGATGATGGCTACACCTTC	CAIRSGQDDGYTF
few	NA	TRBV6-1	TRBJ2-2	TGTGCCAGCAAAACAGCGAGAACCGGGGAGCTGTTTTTT	CASKTARTGELFF
NA	NA	TRBV20-1	TRBJ2-1	TGCAGTGCTACACTCCGGGACAAATCCTACAATGAGCAGTTCTTC	CSATLRDKSYNEQFF
NA	NA	TRBV28	TRBJ1-1	TGTGCCAGCAGTTTGGGGGGGCTTGAAGCTTTCTTT	CASSLGGLEAFF
many	NA	TRBV7-8	TRBJ1-2	TGTGCCAGCAGCTTAGGTCGGAACTATGGCTACACCTTC	CASSLGRNYGYTF
few	NA	TRBV7-2	TRBJ2-2	TGTGCCAGCAGCTTAGCGCCCAGGTCCTTAAACACCGGGGAGCTGTTTTTT	CASSLAPRSLNTGELFF
NA	NA	TRBV12-3/TRBV12-4	TRBJ1-5	TGTGCCAGCAGGGGGGACACAAATCAGCCCCAGCATTTT	CASRGDTNQPQHF
NA	NA	TRBV7-2	TRBJ2-7	TGTGCCAGCAGCTTGGGGACGGCCCCTTTCTACGAGCAGTACTTC	CASSLGTAPFYEQYF
NA	TRBD2	TRBV20-1	TRBJ2-1	TGCAGTGCCAGGACTAGCGGGAGCAGTGAGCAGTTCTTC	CSARTSGSSEQFF
few	NA	TRBV5-1	TRBJ2-1	TGCGCCAGCAGCTTGGACAGAATGATCAATGAGCAGTTCTTC	CASSLDRMINEQFF
few	NA	TRBV5-1	TRBJ2-7	TGCGCCAGCAGCTTGGAGAGCGGGCGGATCTCCTACGAGCAGTACTTC	CASSLESGRISYEQYF